This T cell receptor (beta chain) was documented in a study of post-analysis software for immune sequencing data. At the level of the study: Included courses were relapsing-remitting and secondary progressive multiple sclerosis; progressive-relapsing multiple sclerosis was also included. Whole-study findings and limits: Normalized Chao1 diversity was significantly lower in multiple sclerosis patients than in controls. About 5 TRBV segments (TRBV5-6, TRBV5-1 and TRBV20-1 among them) occurred more frequently in patients than in controls.

The authors incorporated unique molecular identifiers into the TCR beta cDNA libraries. The T cell input of 1 to 10 million gave hundreds of thousands of cDNA molecules. One entry per CDR3 protein, called by TCRdb with MiXCR from the PCR reads. The table has a few hundred thousand distinct CDR3 sequences, less than 40% seen once. As concerns this clonotype: Its cognate antigen is unknown.

Germline V gene sequence: CDR1 SGHVS, CDR2 FNYEAQ. The CDR3 runs to 13 residues. V lost 5 bases to trimming and J lost 4 bases; unmatched junction nucleotides: 4. The TCR was taken from a girl aged 2-17 years with multiple sclerosis. Material: blood. This chain connects TRBV7-6 to TRBJ1-1; 7 bases align to TRBD1. The chain's CDR3 is CASSQRQGTEAFF. CDR3 sequence (DNA): TGTGCCAGCAGCCAGCGACAGGGCACTGAAGCTTTCTTT.